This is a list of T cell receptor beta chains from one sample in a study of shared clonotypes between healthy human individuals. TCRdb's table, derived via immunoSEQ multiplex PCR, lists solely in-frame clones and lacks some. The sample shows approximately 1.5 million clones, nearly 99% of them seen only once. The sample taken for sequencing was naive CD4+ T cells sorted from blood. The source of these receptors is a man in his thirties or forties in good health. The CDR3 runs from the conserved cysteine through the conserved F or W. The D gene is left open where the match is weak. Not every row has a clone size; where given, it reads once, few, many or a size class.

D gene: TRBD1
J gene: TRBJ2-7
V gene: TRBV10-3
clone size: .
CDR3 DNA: TGTGCCATCAGTGAGCGGGGACAGGGTACCTACGAGCAGTACTTC
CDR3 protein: CAISERGQGTYEQYF

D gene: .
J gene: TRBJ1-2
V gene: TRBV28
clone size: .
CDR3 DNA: TGTGCCAGCAGTTGGGCGGATTATGGCTACACCTTC
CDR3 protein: CASSWADYGYTF

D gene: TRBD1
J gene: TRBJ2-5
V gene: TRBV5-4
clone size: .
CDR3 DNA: TGTGCCAGCAGCGGGACAGGGGGAGTGGAGACCCAGTACTTC
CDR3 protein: CASSGTGGVETQYF

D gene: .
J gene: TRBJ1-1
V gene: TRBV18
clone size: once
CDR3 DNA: TGTGCCAGCTCACCAATTCGGCAGGGCGCGTTGAAGGACACTGAAGCTTTCTTT
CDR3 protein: CASSPIRQGALKDTEAFF

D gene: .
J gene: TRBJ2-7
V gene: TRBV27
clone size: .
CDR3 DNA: TGTGCCAGCAGTTTCTTTTTGGGCAGAAGTTACGAGCAGTACTTC
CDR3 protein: CASSFFLGRSYEQYF

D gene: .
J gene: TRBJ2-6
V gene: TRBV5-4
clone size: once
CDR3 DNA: TGTGCCAGCAGCCAGACGTTGGTGGGGGCCAACGTCCTGACTTTC
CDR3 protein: CASSQTLVGANVLTF

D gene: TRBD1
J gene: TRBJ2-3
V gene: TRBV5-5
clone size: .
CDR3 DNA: TGTGCCAGCAGCTTGCGGACAGGGCCAGATACGCAGTATTTT
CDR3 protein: CASSLRTGPDTQYF

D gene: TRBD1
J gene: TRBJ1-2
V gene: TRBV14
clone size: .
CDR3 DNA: TGTGCCAGCAGCCAAGGAGGAAGGGGGCATTATGGCTACACCTTC
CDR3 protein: CASSQGGRGHYGYTF

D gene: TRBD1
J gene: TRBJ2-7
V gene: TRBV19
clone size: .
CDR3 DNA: TGTGCCAGTAGTCGCTCGTCAGGACAGGGGTCCTACGAGCAGTACTTC
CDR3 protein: CASSRSSGQGSYEQYF

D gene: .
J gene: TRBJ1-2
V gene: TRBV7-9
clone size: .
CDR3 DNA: TGTGCCAGCAGCTTGGTGGCGGGGTTCTATGGCTACACCTTC
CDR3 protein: CASSLVAGFYGYTF

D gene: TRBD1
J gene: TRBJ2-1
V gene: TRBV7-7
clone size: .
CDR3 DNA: TGTGCTAGCAGCGCGGGACAGGGATTAGGCAATGAGCAGTTCTTC
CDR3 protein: CASSAGQGLGNEQFF

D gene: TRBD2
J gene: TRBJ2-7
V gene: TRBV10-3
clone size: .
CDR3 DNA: TGTGCTAGCGGGATGGACAGACCTACCGAGCAGTACTTC
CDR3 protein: CASGMDRPTEQYF

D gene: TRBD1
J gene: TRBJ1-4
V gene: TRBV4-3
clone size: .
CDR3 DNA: TGCGCCAGCAGCCAACCCTCCCGGACAGGCGGTGGAAAACTGTTTTTT
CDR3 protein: CASSQPSRTGGGKLFF

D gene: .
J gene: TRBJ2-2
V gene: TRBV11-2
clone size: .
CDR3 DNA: TGTGCCAGCAGCGCCCAAGCCGGGGAGCTGTTTTTT
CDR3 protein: CASSAQAGELFF

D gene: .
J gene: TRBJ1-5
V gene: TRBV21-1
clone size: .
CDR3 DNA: TGTGCCAGCAGCAAACTCTCCCAGCCCCAGCATTTT
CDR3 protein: CASSKLSQPQHF

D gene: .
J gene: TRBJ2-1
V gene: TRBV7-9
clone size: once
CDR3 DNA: TGTGCCAGCAGCTTACTATACAATGAGCAGTTCTTC
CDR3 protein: CASSLLYNEQFF

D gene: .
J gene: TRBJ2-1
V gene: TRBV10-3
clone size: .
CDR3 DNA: TGTGCCATCAGTAGGGGGAATGAGCAGTTCTTC
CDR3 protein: CAISRGNEQFF

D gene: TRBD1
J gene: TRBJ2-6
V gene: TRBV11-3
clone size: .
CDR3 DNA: TGTGCCAGCAGCTTAGCTTCGGGACAGATCTCTGGGGCCAACGTCCTGACTTTC
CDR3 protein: CASSLASGQISGANVLTF

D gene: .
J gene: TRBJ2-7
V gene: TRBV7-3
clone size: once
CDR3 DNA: TGTGCCAGCAGCTTAACTCTCTACGAGCAGTACTTC
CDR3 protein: CASSLTLYEQYF

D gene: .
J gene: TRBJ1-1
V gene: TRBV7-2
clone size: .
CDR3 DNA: TGTGCCAGCAGCTTCGGGCAGGGGAACACTGAAGCTTTCTTT
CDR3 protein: CASSFGQGNTEAFF

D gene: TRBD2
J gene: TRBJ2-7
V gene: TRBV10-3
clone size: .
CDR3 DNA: TGTGCCATCAGTGGGGGGGGACTAGCGGAATCATACGAGCAGTACTTC
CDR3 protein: CAISGGGLAESYEQYF

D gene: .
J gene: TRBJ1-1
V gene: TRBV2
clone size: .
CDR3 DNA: TGTGCCAGCAGTGAGGAGACGGGGTTTGAAGCTTTCTTT
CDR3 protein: CASSEETGFEAFF

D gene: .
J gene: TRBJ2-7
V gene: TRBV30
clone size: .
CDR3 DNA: TGTGCCTGGGGACAGTTCGAGCAGTACTTC
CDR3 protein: CAWGQFEQYF

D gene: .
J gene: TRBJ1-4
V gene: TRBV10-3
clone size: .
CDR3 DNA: TGTGCCATCAGTTCGTCCGACAGGAGGGGCGAAAAACTGTTTTTT
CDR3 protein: CAISSSDRRGEKLFF

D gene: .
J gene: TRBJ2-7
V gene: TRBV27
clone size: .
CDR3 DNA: TGTGCCAGCAGTTTCATGGGAACCTACGAGCAGTACTTC
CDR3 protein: CASSFMGTYEQYF

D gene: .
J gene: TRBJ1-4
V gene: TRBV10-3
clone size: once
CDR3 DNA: TGTGCCATCAGTGTCGGGGGGTTCGGGGAAAAACTGTTTTTT
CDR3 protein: CAISVGGFGEKLFF

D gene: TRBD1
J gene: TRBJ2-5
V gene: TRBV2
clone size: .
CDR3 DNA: TGTGCCAGCAGTGAAGCCAGGACAGGGAAAGAGACCCAGTACTTC
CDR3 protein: CASSEARTGKETQYF

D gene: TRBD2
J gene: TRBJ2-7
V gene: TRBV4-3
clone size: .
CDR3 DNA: TGCGCCAGCAGCCCCGGGACTAGCGGGAGTTGGTACGAGCAGTACTTC
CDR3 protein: CASSPGTSGSWYEQYF

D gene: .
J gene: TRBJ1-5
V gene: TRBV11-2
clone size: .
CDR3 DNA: TGTGCCAGCAGCTTAGCAGGGAGCAATCAGCCCCAGCATTTT
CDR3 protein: CASSLAGSNQPQHF

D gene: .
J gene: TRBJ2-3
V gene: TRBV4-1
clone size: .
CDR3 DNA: TGCGCCAGCAGCCAAGACCCCCTCGCGACAGATACGCAGTATTTT
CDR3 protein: CASSQDPLATDTQYF

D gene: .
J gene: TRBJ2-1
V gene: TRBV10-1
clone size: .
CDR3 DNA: TGCGCCAGCAGCGCGGGTACCACCTACAATGAGCAGTTCTTC
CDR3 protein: CASSAGTTYNEQFF

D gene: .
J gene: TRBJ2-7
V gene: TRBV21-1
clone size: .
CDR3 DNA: TGTGCCAGCAGCAAAGAGGCAGGGGGGAGCGGGAAGGGTTACGAGCAGTACTTC
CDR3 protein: CASSKEAGGSGKGYEQYF

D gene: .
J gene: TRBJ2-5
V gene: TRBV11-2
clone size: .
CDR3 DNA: TGTGCCAGCAGGAGCCGACAGGTTGGGGTCCAAGAGACCCAGTACTTC
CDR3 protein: CASRSRQVGVQETQYF

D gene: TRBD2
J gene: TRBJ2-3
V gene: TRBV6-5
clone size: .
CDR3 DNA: TGTGCCAGCAGCACCGGGAGGACAGATACGCAGTATTTT
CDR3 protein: CASSTGRTDTQYF

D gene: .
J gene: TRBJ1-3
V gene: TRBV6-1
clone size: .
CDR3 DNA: TGTGCCAGCAGTGAAGCGGGAGGAGGAAACACCATATATTTT
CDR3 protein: CASSEAGGGNTIYF

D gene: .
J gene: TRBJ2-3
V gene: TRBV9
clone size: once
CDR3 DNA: TGTGCCAGCAGCGTAGGCGTTGTTCAAGATACGCAGTATTTT
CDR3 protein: CASSVGVVQDTQYF

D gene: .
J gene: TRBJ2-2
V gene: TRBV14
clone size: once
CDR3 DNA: TGTGCCAGCAGCCAAGCGGGGACCGGGGAGCTGTTTTTT
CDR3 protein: CASSQAGTGELFF

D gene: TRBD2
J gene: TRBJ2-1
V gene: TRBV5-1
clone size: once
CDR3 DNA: TGCGCCAGCAGCTTGGATGTTAGCGGGAGTTTCAATGAGCAGTTCTTC
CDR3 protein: CASSLDVSGSFNEQFF

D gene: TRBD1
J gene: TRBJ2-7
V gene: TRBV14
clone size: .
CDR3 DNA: TGTGCCAGCAGCCGAACCGGGACAGGGGTAGAGCAGTACTTC
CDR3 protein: CASSRTGTGVEQYF

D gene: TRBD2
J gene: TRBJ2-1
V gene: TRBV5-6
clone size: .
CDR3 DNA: TGTGCCAGCAGCTTGGTATTGGTAGCGGGAACGTACAATGAGCAGTTCTTC
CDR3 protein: CASSLVLVAGTYNEQFF